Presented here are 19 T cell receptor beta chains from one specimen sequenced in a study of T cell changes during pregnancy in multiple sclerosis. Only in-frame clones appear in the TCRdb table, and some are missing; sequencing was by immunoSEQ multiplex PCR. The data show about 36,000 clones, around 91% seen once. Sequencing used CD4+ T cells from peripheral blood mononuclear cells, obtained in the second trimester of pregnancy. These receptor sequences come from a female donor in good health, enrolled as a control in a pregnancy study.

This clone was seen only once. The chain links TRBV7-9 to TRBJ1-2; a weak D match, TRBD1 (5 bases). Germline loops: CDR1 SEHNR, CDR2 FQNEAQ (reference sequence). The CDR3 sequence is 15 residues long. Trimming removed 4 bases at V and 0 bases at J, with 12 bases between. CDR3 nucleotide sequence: TGTGCCAGCAGCTCCCCCAGGGACTCTAACTATGGCTACACCTTC. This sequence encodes CASSSPRDSNYGYTF.

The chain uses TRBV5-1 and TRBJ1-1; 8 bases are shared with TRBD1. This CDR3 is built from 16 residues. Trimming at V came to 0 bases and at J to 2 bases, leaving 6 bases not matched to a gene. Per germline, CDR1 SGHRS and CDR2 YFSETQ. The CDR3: CASSLGTGPLNTEAFF. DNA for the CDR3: TGCGCCAGCAGCTTGGGGACAGGGCCTCTTAACACTGAAGCTTTCTTT.

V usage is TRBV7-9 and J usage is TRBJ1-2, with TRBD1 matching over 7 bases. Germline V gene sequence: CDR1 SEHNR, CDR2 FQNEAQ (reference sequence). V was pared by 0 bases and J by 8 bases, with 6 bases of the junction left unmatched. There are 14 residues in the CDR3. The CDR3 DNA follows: TGTGCCAGCAGCTTAGCAGGGGGCGTGCGGGGCTACACCTTC. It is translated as CASSLAGGVRGYTF.

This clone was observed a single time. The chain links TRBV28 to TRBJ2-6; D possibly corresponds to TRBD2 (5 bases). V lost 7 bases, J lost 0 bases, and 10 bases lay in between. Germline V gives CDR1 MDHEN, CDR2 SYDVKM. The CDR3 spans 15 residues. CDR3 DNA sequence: TGTGCCAGCACCCCTGGGAGCTCTGGGGCCAACGTCCTGACTTTC. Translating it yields CASTPGSSGANVLTF.

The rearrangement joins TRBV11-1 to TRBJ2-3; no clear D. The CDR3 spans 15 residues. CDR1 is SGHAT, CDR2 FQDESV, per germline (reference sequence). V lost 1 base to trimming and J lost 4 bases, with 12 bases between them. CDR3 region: CASSLEERAADTQYF. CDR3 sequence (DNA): TGTGCCAGCAGCTTAGAGGAGCGTGCGGCAGATACGCAGTATTTT.

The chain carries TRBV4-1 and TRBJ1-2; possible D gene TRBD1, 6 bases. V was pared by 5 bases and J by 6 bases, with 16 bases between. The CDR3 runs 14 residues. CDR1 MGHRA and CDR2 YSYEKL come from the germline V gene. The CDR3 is CASSSRTVSHGYTF. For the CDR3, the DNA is TGCGCCAGCAGCTCCAGGACAGTGTCACATGGCTACACCTTC.

CDR3 bases: TGTGCCAGCGTCAGGGCAGATACGCAGTATTTT. Residues: CASVRADTQYF. J is TRBJ2-3 and V is TRBV19; D might be TRBD1 (5 bases). Between the trimmed V and J ends, which lost 9 bases and 4 bases, there was a span of 8 bases. Germline values: CDR1 LNHDA, CDR2 SQIVND (reference sequence). The CDR3 covers 11 residues.

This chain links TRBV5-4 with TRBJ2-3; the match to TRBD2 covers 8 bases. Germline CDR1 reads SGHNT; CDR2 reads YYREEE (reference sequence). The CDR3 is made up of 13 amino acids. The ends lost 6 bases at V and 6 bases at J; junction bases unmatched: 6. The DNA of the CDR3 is TGTGCCAGCAAATCCCGGGGGGGGGATACGCAGTATTTT. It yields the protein CASKSRGGDTQYF. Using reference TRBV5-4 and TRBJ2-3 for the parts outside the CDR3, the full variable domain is ETGVTQSPTHLIKTRGQQVTLRCSSQSGHNTVSWYQQALGQGPQFIFQYYREEENGRGNFPPRFSGLQFPNYSSELNVNALELDDSALYLCASKSRGGDTQYFGPGTRLTVL.

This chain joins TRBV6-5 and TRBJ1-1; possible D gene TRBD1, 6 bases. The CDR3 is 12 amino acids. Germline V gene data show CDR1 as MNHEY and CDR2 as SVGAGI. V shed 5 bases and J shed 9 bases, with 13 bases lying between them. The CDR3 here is CASSRQGSKAFF. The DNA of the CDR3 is TGTGCCAGCAGTAGGCAGGGGTCGAAAGCTTTCTTT.

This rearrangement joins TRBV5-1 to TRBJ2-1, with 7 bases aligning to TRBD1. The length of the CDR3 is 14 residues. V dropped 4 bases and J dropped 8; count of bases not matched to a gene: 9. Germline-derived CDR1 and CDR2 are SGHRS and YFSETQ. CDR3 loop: CASSGGQPRDEQFF. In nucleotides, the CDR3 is TGCGCCAGCAGCGGGGGACAGCCAAGGGATGAGCAGTTCTTC. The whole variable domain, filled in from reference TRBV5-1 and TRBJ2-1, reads KAGVTQTPRYLIKTRGQQVTLSCSPISGHRSVSWYQQTPGQGLQFLFEYFSETQRNKGNFPGRFSGRQFSNSRSEMNVSTLELGDSALYLCASSGGQPRDEQFFGPGTRLTVL.

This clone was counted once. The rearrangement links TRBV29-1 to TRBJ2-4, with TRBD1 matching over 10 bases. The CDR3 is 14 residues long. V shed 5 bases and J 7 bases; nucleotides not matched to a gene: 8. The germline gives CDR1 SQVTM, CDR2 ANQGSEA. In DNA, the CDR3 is TGCAGCGTTTGTTCCGGGACAGGGGAGAACATTCAGTACTTC. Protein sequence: CSVCSGTGENIQYF.

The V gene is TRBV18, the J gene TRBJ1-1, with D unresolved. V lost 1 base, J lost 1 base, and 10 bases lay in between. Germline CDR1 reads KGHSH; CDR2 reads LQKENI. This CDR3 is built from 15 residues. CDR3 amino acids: CASSPLEWPNTEAFF. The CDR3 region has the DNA TGTGCCAGCTCACCACTGGAGTGGCCGAACACTGAAGCTTTCTTT.

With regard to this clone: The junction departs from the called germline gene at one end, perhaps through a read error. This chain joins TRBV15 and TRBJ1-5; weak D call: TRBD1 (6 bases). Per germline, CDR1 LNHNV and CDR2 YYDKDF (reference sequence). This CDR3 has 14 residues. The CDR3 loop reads CATSSHGGNQPQHF. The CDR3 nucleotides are TGTGCCACCAGCAGTCATGGGGGCAACCAGCCCCAGCATTTT.

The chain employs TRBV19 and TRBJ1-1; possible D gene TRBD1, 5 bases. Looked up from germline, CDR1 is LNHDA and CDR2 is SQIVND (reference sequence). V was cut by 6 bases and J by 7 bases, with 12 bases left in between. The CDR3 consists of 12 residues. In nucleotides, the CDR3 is TGTGCCAGTAGAAGGGGCCCCGTTGAAGCTTTCTTT. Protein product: CASRRGPVEAFF.

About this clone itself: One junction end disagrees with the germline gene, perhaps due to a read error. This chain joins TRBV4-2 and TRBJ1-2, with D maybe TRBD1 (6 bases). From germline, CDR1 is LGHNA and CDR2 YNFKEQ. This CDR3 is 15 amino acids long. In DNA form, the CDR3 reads TGTGCCTGCAGCGTGGGAGGGGGGGATCTTGGTGGCTACACCTTC. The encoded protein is CACSVGGGDLGGYTF.

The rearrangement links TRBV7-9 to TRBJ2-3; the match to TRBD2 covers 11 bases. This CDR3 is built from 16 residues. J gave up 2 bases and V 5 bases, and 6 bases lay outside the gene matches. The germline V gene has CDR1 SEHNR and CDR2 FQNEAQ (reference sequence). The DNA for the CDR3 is TGTGCCAGCAGCCTATTAGCGGGGGGGCACACAGATACGCAGTATTTT. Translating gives CASSLLAGGHTDTQYF.

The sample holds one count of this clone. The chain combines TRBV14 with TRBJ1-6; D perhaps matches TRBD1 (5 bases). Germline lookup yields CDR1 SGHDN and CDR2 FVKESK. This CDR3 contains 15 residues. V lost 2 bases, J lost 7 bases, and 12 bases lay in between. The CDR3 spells CASSQFTGRNSPLHF. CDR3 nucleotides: TGTGCCAGCAGCCAATTCACAGGCCGGAATTCACCCCTCCACTTT.

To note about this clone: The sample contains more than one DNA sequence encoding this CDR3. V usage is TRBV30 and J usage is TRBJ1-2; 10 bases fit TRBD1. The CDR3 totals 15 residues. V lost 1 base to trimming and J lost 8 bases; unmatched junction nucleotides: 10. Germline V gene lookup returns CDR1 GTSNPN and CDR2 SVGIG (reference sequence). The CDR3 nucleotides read TGTGCCTGGAGTGGCACGTTGGACAGGGGGAAAGGCTACACCTTC. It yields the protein CAWSGTLDRGKGYTF. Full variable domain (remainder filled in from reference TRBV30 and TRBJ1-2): SQTIHQWPATLVQPVGSPLSLECTVEGTSNPNLYWYRQAAGRGLQLLFYSVGIGQISSEVPQNLSASRPQDRQFILSSKKLLLSDSGFYLCAWSGTLDRGKGYTFGSGTRLTVV.

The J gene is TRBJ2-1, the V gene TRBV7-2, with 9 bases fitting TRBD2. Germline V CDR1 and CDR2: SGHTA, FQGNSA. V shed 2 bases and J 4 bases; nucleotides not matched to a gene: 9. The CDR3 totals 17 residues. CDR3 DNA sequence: TGTGCCAGCAGCTTACCTACTTTTAGCGGGAGATACAATGAGCAGTTCTTC. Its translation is CASSLPTFSGRYNEQFF.